The T cell receptor (beta chain) under discussion was sequenced for a study of blood T cell repertoires in COVID-19. Overall study: Whether acute or convalescent, the COVID-19 samples came from the United States, Italy and Spain. From T cells, B-cell-depleted T cells, or PBMCs came the material, which was cDNA or gDNA.

In this sample, this clone turned up once. The CDR3 covers 13 residues. V shed 4 bases and J shed 4 bases, with 7 bases lying between them. Germline V lookup: CDR1 KGHDR, CDR2 SFDVKD. TCRdb's table, derived via immunoSEQ multiplex PCR, lists solely in-frame clones and lacks some. The sample includes 35,000 to 50,000 clones, roughly nine tenths of them seen just once. The source is a man aged 50 or older with active COVID-19. The gene calls are TRBV24-1 and TRBJ1-5; D ambiguous. Specimen: peripheral blood. The DNA for the CDR3 is TGTGCCACCAGTGAGGCGGGGAATCAGCCCCAGCATTTT. It yields the protein CATSEAGNQPQHF.